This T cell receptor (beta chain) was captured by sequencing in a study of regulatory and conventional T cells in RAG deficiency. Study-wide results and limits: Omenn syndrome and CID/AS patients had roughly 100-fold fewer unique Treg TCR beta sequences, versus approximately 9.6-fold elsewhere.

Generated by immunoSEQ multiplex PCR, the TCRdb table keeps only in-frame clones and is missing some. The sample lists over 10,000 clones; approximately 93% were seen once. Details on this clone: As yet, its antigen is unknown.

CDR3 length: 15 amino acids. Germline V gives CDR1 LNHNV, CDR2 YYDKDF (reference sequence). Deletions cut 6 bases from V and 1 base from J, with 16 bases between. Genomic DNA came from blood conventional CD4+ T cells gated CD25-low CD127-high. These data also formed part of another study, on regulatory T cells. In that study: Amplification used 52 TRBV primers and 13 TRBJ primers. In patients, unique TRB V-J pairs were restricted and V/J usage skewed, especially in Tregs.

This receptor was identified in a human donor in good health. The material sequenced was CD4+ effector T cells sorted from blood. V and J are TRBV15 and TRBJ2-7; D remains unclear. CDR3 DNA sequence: TGTGCCACCAGTCCCACGGGCAGGCTATCCTACGAGCAGTACTTC. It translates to CATSPTGRLSYEQYF. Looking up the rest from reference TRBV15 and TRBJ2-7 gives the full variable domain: DAMVIQNPRYQVTQFGKPVTLSCSQTLNHNVMYWYQQKSSQAPKLLFHYYDKDFNNEADTPDNFQSRRPNTSFCFLDIRSPGLGDTAMYLCATSPTGRLSYEQYFGPGTRLTVT.